The present TCR beta chain was sequenced within a study of T-cell memory formation after mild COVID-19. Whole-study results and caveats: CD4/CD8 balance characterized clones contracting day 15 to 85, and CD4+ skew characterized later expanders.

TCRdb re-called the 5' RACE reads with MiXCR, one entry per CDR3 protein. The sample holds roughly 160,000 distinct CDR3 sequences, roughly 10% seen once. There are a few counts of this clonotype. The antigen remains undetermined. The V end lost 1 base, the J end lost 5 bases, and 19 bases lay between the germline ends. The length of the CDR3 is 17 residues. Germline V gene lookup returns CDR1 SGHRS and CDR2 YFSETQ. J is TRBJ2-1 and V is TRBV5-1; D possibly corresponds to TRBD2 (5 bases). The receptor's source is a young man who had mild COVID-19 (a few samples of this study predate the infection). Cell type and time point are not known. Sequences were obtained from PBMCs or a T cell subset sorted from them (not recorded which). The CDR3 nucleotides are TGCGCCAGCAGCTTGATTCCGATAAGCCGGGGTAACAATGAGCAGTTCTTC. Amino acid sequence: CASSLIPISRGNNEQFF. Filled out from reference TRBV5-1 and TRBJ2-1, the complete variable domain reads KAGVTQTPRYLIKTRGQQVTLSCSPISGHRSVSWYQQTPGQGLQFLFEYFSETQRNKGNFPGRFSGRQFSNSRSEMNVSTLELGDSALYLCASSLIPISRGNNEQFFGPGTRLTVL.